This T cell receptor (beta chain) was captured by sequencing in a study of T cells after posttransplantation cyclophosphamide. Notes on the study in general: After PTCy, TRB diversity resembled that of CNI/methotrexate controls. Skin or GI-infiltrating T cells shared few TRB sequences with blood.

Sequencing used immunoSEQ multiplex PCR; TCRdb keeps in-frame clones, though not all of them. The table has tens of thousands of clones, roughly 78% seen once. Points on this clone: As yet, its antigen is unknown.

Treatment was busulfan-fludarabine conditioning, a marrow graft, and cyclophosphamide on days +3 and +4. The sequences come from CD4+ T cells sorted from blood, collected approximately 2,000 days after a stem cell transplant with posttransplant cyclophosphamide. The receptor comes from a female patient between 35 and 55 years old who received an allogeneic stem cell transplant from a related donor, was CMV-positive, and had no GVHD. Some T cells may have originated in the graft donor.

The CDR3 sequence is CASSITGTSRYNEQFF. The CDR3 region has the DNA TGTGCCAGCAGCATAACCGGGACTAGCAGATACAATGAGCAGTTCTTC. The chain joins TRBV9 to TRBJ2-1, with 9 bases lining up with TRBD2. V lost 4 bases, J lost 4 bases, and 9 bases stayed unmatched. Germline assignment: CDR1 SGDLS and CDR2 YYNGEE. This CDR3 comprises 16 residues.